The 19 T cell receptor beta chains presented below share a single source sample, sequenced in a study of breast tumors, draining lymph nodes, adjacent tissues. From the multiplex PCR reads, TCRdb called clonotypes with MiXCR, one entry per CDR3 protein. Seen here are under 80,000 distinct CDR3 sequences, less than 45% observed once, and the top ten hold over 7.5%. What was sequenced was breast tumor tissue. These receptors came from a female donor with breast cancer. Some clones in this sample may be carry-over from other donors' samples.

This clonotype was observed a single time. Given the absence of the conserved phenylalanine or tryptophan at the CDR3 end, a read error is likely. The DNA is omitted, as the CDR3 cannot be located on it reliably, and the CDR3 follows TCRdb's listing. This chain connects TRBV20-1 to TRBJ1-6. Both ends counted, the CDR3 spans 8 residues. Germline lookup yields CDR1 DFQATT and CDR2 SNEGSKA (reference sequence). CDR3 residues: CSARTAGI.

The chain combines TRBV6-5 with TRBJ1-5; D gene ambiguous. There are 13 residues in the CDR3. V gave up 6 bases and J gave up 10 bases, with 16 bases separating them. Germline V gene data show CDR1 as MNHEY and CDR2 as SVGAGI. The CDR3 DNA reads as TGTGCCAGCAGGAGGGCGGTAAGTTTTCCCCAGCATTTT. Protein: CASRRAVSFPQHF.

For this clonotype: The junction departs from germline at one end; a sequencing error may be responsible. The V and J genes are TRBV12-3 or TRBV12-4 and TRBJ2-2, with 7 bases aligning to TRBD1. This CDR3 is 13 amino acids long. In DNA, the CDR3 is TGCGCCAGCACCCCCGGGACAGCCGGGGAGCTGTTTTTT. Its protein is CASTPGTAGELFF.

Ten or more counts support this clonotype. The chain links TRBV6-5 to TRBJ2-3; D unclear. Germline V gene sequence: CDR1 MNHEY, CDR2 SVGAGI. V lost 5 bases to trimming and J lost 6 bases, with 12 bases between them. This CDR3 comprises 13 residues. The CDR3 DNA reads TGTGCCAGCAGTACCCGCAAAGAGGATACGCAGTATTTT. As protein: CASSTRKEDTQYF.

There are many counts of this clonotype. The gene calls are TRBV20-1 and TRBJ1-1; the D gene is possibly TRBD1 (6 bases). This CDR3 has 12 residues. Germline values: CDR1 DFQATT, CDR2 SNEGSKA (reference sequence). CDR3: CRSGHLNTEAFF. The CDR3, as DNA: TGCAGGTCGGGACACCTGAACACTGAAGCTTTCTTT.

This clonotype was recorded many times. V gene TRBV10-3 combines with J gene TRBJ1-2, with 7 bases matching TRBD1. CDR3 size: 16 residues. Germline values: CDR1 ENHRY, CDR2 SYGVKD. After removal of 2 bases from V and 0 bases from J, the junction contained 6 bases not matched to a gene. The CDR3 nucleotides are TGTGCCATCAGTGAGCCCTGGGACAGCACTAACTATGGCTACACCTTC. This translates into CAISEPWDSTNYGYTF.

This clonotype was seen at least ten times. This chain joins TRBV24-1 and TRBJ1-3, with D uncertain. V shed 3 bases and J shed 2 bases, with 7 bases lying between them. The CDR3 has 14 amino acids. Germline V CDR1 and CDR2: KGHDR, SFDVKD. The CDR3: CATSDTRTGNTIYF. The CDR3, as DNA: TGTGCCACCAGTGATACGAGGACTGGAAACACCATATATTTT.

This clonotype was recorded many times. The chain carries TRBV15 and TRBJ1-5; no clear D. Germline loops: CDR1 LNHNV, CDR2 YYDKDF (reference sequence). This CDR3 spans 13 amino acids. V was clipped by 0 bases and J by 8 bases, with 8 bases between them. This chain's CDR3 is CATSRDEVKPQHF. In DNA form, the CDR3 reads TGTGCCACCAGCAGAGATGAGGTCAAGCCCCAGCATTTT.

This clonotype was seen ten or more times. This sequence joins TRBV19 and TRBJ2-5; D tentatively reads TRBD1 or TRBD2 (5 bases each). Germline CDR1 LNHDA, CDR2 SQIVND (reference sequence). CDR3 length equals 18 residues. V was clipped by 3 bases and J by 7 bases, with 27 bases between them. Here the CDR3 reads CASSISGKQDYLRGTQYF. The CDR3 DNA reads TGTGCCAGTAGTATTTCAGGGAAGCAGGATTACCTTCGGGGGACCCAGTACTTC.

This clonotype was recorded many times. The chain recombines TRBV6-5 with TRBJ2-7, with 8 positions matching TRBD1. Trimming took 2 bases from V and 3 from J; bases not matched to a gene: 15. Germline values: CDR1 MNHEY, CDR2 SVGAGI. CDR3 length: 18 residues. The CDR3 coding sequence is TGTGCCAGCAGTTACCGCCTCCCCATGAGACAGGGGAGCTACGAGCAGTACTTC. Its protein is CASSYRLPMRQGSYEQYF.

The sample holds many counts of this clonotype. At one end the junction does not follow the germline gene, possibly because of a read error. The chain has TRBV7-8 and TRBJ1-2, with 7 bases fitting TRBD1. Germline-derived CDR1 and CDR2 are SGHVS and FQNEAQ. The CDR3 contains 15 residues. The CDR3 loop reads CASSYGDRDGYGYPF. DNA of the CDR3: TGTGCCAGCAGCTACGGCGACAGGGACGGTTATGGCTACCCCTTC.

The table lists this clonotype with many counts. J is TRBJ2-1 and V is TRBV11-3; D is uncertain. The CDR3 has 13 residues. CDR1 is SGHNT, CDR2 YENEEA, per germline. Trimming removed 4 bases at V and 4 bases at J, with 8 bases between. CDR3 sequence: CASSYTVYNEQFF. In nucleotides, the CDR3 is TGTGCCAGCAGCTATACAGTTTACAATGAGCAGTTCTTC.

This clonotype was recorded at least ten times. V usage is TRBV20-1 and J usage is TRBJ2-3, with D possibly being TRBD1 or TRBD2 (5 bases each). This CDR3 is 17 amino acids long. V was cut by 0 bases and J by 8 bases, with 24 bases left in between. CDR1 is DFQATT, CDR2 SNEGSKA, per germline (reference sequence). The CDR3: CSAREPGTFTTLPTQYF. The CDR3 DNA follows: TGCAGTGCTAGAGAACCCGGGACCTTCACCACCCTTCCTACGCAGTATTTT.

The chain recombines TRBV9 with TRBJ1-1; D not certain. The CDR3 consists of 16 residues. Trimming took off 3 bases at V and 2 bases at J, with 17 bases between the two ends. Germline CDR1 SGDLS, CDR2 YYNGEE. CDR3 protein: CASSGFGSSGNTEAFF. The CDR3 nucleotides read TGTGCCAGCAGCGGCTTTGGGAGCTCTGGAAACACTGAAGCTTTCTTT.

The chain joins TRBV19 to TRBJ2-5; D ambiguous. The CDR3 covers 12 residues. Germline V gene data show CDR1 as LNHDA and CDR2 as SQIVND (reference sequence). V lost 7 bases to trimming and J lost 7 bases, with 13 bases between them. The CDR3 spells CASNPGKGTQYF. The CDR3 nucleotides read TGTGCCAGTAATCCTGGCAAAGGGACCCAGTACTTC.

This clonotype was counted ten times or more. V gene TRBV24-1 combines with J gene TRBJ2-1; weak D call: TRBD2 (6 bases). CDR3 length: 18 residues. The V end was cut by 3 bases, the J end by 6 bases, with 23 bases between. Germline-derived CDR1 and CDR2 are KGHDR and SFDVKD. The CDR3 sequence: CATSDTGPIPGEPNEQFF. The CDR3 DNA reads as TGTGCCACCAGTGATACGGGTCCTATCCCGGGGGAACCCAATGAGCAGTTCTTC.

Comment on this clonotype: The junction does not match germline at one end; this may be a read error. The CDR3 spells CASSLEVGPSSPHF. The CDR3 DNA sequence: TGCGCCAGCAGCTTGGAGGTAGGGCCGTCGTCACCCCACTTC. The chain combines TRBV5-1 with TRBJ1-6; D is ambiguous. Per the germline V gene, CDR1 is SGHRS and CDR2 is YFSETQ. The CDR3 sequence is 14 residues long.

With respect to this clonotype: A junction boundary mismatches the germline segment, possibly from a read error. The rearrangement joins TRBV7-3 to TRBJ1-2, with 10 positions matching TRBD1. The CDR3 is made up of 15 amino acids. The V gene's germline CDR1 is SGHTA and CDR2 FQGTGA. This CDR3 reads CASREGTGEKYGYPF. The CDR3, as DNA: TGTGCCAGCAGAGAAGGGACAGGGGAAAAGTATGGCTACCCCTTC.

This clonotype was detected only once. Its ends do not fully match the called genes, so a read error is possible. This chain joins TRBV4-2 and TRBJ2-7, with 7 positions matching TRBD2. Germline loops: CDR1 LGHNA, CDR2 YNFKEQ. This CDR3 is 15 amino acids long. The CDR3 reads CASSQDWTSGYEQCF. DNA for the CDR3: TGTGCCAGCAGCCAAGATTGGACTAGTGGCTACGAGCAGTGCTTC.